The TCR beta chain described here comes from a study of blood T cell repertoires in COVID-19. About the research overall: Both acute and convalescent COVID-19 samples were obtained from the United States, Italy and Spain. Nucleic acid was either cDNA or gDNA, and it came from T cells, B-cell-depleted T cells, or PBMCs.

In the original workflow: How many nucleated cells were present was estimated from reference gene primer amplification. TCRdb keeps only in-frame clones here, not all; method: immunoSEQ multiplex PCR. V and J calls plus clone size are reproduced from that table; the DNA served to infer D and trimming. The sample has some 120,000 clones; around 83% are singletons. Germline V lookup: CDR1 SGHTS, CDR2 YDEGEE. The CDR3 covers 14 residues. V lost 0 bases and J 3 bases, leaving 9 bases between the germline ends. This TCR was sampled from a man aged 40-55 years with acute or convalescent COVID-19. This chain joins TRBV5-8 and TRBJ1-1; D possibly corresponds to TRBD1 (6 bases). Material for sequencing was peripheral blood. The CDR3 nucleotides read TGTGCCAGCAGCTTGGGGTACAGGGACACTGAAGCTTTCTTT. This encodes CASSLGYRDTEAFF.